The T cell receptor (beta chain) described here comes from a study of cytomegalovirus exposure and HLA in healthy donors. Repertoires were generated with immunoSEQ multiplex PCR, while TCRdb's copy carries only in-frame clones and drops some. The table has around 70,000 clones, around 95% seen once. Sequencing used PBMCs. The origin of this receptor is a woman under 30 in good health and CMV-seropositive.

The CDR3 DNA reads as TGTGCCAGCAGCCGAGGACAGGGGACGGGCTATGGCTACACCTTC. Protein product: CASSRGQGTGYGYTF. The rearrangement joins TRBV7-9 to TRBJ1-2, with 9 nucleotides matching TRBD1. The trim removed 5 bases at V and 4 bases at J, leaving 8 bases unmatched. CDR1 is SEHNR, CDR2 FQNEAQ, per germline (reference sequence). This CDR3 has 15 residues. Based on the CDR3 plus reference TRBV7-9 and TRBJ1-2, the full variable domain is DTGVSQNPRHKITKRGQNVTFRCDPISEHNRLYWYRQTLGQGPEFLTYFQNEAQLEKSRLLSDRFSAERPKGSFSTLEIQRTEQGDSAMYLCASSRGQGTGYGYTFGSGTRLTVV.